Each of the 10 T cell receptor beta chains below was sequenced from the same sample in a study of read filtering for tumor transcriptome and immune sequencing. From approximately 400 ng of RNA, a library with molecular barcoded alpha/delta and beta/gamma adaptors was made. TCRdb independently ran MiXCR on the reads; one entry per CDR3 protein. The sample lists about 61,000 distinct CDR3 sequences, about 19% occurring once. The material sequenced was a population of CD138-negative cells sorted from bone marrow. The source is a donor aged 40 or older with multiple myeloma.

This clonotype was counted a few times. The chain joins TRBV6-2 or TRBV6-3 to TRBJ1-6; D uncertain. The CDR3 extends over 13 amino acids. Germline lookup yields CDR1 MNHEY and CDR2 SVGEGT. Trimming removed 8 bases from V and 0 bases from J, with 5 bases in between. The CDR3 here is CASLSSYNSPLHF. CDR3 sequence (DNA): TGTGCCAGCTTAAGCTCCTATAATTCACCCCTCCACTTT.

This clonotype was seen at least ten times. The chain has TRBV6-1 and TRBJ2-1, with 10 bases that match TRBD1. The J segment lost 4 bases and the V segment lost 1 base, leaving 1 base of the junction unmatched. Germline V gives CDR1 MNHNS, CDR2 SASEGT. The CDR3 is made up of 15 amino acids. Written as DNA, the CDR3 is TGTGCCAGCAGTGAAGGGACAGGGGGTTACAATGAGCAGTTCTTC. Amino acids: CASSEGTGGYNEQFF.

The chain recombines TRBV28 with TRBJ2-5; the match to TRBD2 covers 8 bases. There are 15 residues in the CDR3. The germline gives CDR1 MDHEN, CDR2 SYDVKM. Trimming removed 5 bases from V and 6 bases from J; junction bases left unmatched: 11. The DNA of the CDR3 is TGTGCCAGCAGTGGCAGCGGGGGACTCCAGCAGACCCAGTACTTC. Translation gives CASSGSGGLQQTQYF.

Many counts were recorded for this clonotype. J is TRBJ1-4 and V is TRBV6-1; D possibly corresponds to TRBD1 (5 bases). Per germline, CDR1 MNHNS and CDR2 SASEGT. V dropped 4 bases and J dropped 8 bases, with 11 bases sitting between them. CDR3 size: 13 residues. CDR3 region: CASSVSRDEKLFF. The CDR3 DNA follows: TGTGCCAGCAGTGTATCGAGGGACGAAAAACTGTTTTTT.

This clonotype was seen many times. V and J are TRBV5-1 and TRBJ2-3, with D perhaps being TRBD1 or TRBD2 (5 bases each). Germline V gene lookup returns CDR1 SGHRS and CDR2 YFSETQ. Trimming left V 0 bases short and J 1 base short, with 12 bases between. CDR3 length: 16 residues. The CDR3 nucleotides read TGCGCCAGCAGCTTGGTAGGCAGGGACCGCACAGATACGCAGTATTTT. Amino acids: CASSLVGRDRTDTQYF.

The sample holds many counts of this clonotype. The V and J genes are TRBV7-2 and TRBJ2-3; D remains unclear. The germline V gene encodes CDR1 SGHTA and CDR2 FQGNSA. The CDR3 extends over 11 amino acids. Trimming removed 5 bases at V and 4 bases at J, with 4 bases between. The CDR3 sequence is CASSQSDTQYF. CDR3 bases: TGTGCCAGCAGCCAATCAGATACGCAGTATTTT.

This clonotype has at least ten counts. The V gene is TRBV7-3, the J gene TRBJ2-1; TRBD2 might be the D (5 bases). This CDR3 contains 13 residues. Per germline, CDR1 SGHTA and CDR2 FQGTGA. Trimming stripped 3 bases from V and 9 bases from J, with 12 bases between. The DNA for the CDR3 is TGTGCCAGCAGCTTCTTAGTCGGAGGTGAGCAGTTCTTC. Translation gives CASSFLVGGEQFF.

This clonotype was recorded many times. The V call is TRBV29-1, the J call TRBJ1-4; D possibly corresponds to TRBD1 (6 bases). V gave up 4 bases and J gave up 7 bases, with 13 bases separating them. This CDR3 region has 13 residues. From germline, CDR1 is SQVTM and CDR2 ANQGSEA. CDR3 in amino acids: CSVGVRGGEKLFF. In DNA, the CDR3 is TGCAGCGTTGGCGTCAGGGGAGGTGAAAAACTGTTTTTT.

This clonotype turned up a few times. This may stem from a read error, because a much larger clone lies one nucleotide away. V is TRBV5-4 and J is TRBJ2-2, with D perhaps TRBD1 (6 bases). The germline gives CDR1 SGHNT, CDR2 YYREEE (reference sequence). The length of the CDR3 is 15 residues. This chain's CDR3 is CASSLAQGTAGELLF. In DNA, the CDR3 is TGTGCCAGCAGCTTGGCACAGGGAACGGCCGGGGAGCTGCTTTTT.

This clonotype was found many times. V and J are TRBV4-2 and TRBJ2-7; 9 bases agree with TRBD2. V trimming: 1 base; J trimming: 1 base; junction bases outside the gene matches: 2. CDR1 and CDR2 (germline): LGHNA, YNFKEQ. This CDR3 is built from 15 residues. The CDR3 loop is CASSQGLAGSYEQYF. DNA of the CDR3: TGTGCCAGCAGCCAAGGGCTAGCGGGGTCCTACGAGCAGTACTTC.